The 18 T cell receptor beta chains below all came from one sample that was sequenced in a study of OX40 agonist ivuxolimab in advanced cancers. Some clones are missing from TCRdb's copy, which holds only in-frame ones; the method was immunoSEQ multiplex PCR. The sample consists of about 79,000 clones, about 80% of them appearing once. The sequences come from CD4+ or CD8+ T cells sorted from blood, collected in a trial of the OX40 agonist ivuxolimab. The receptors originated from an adult with an advanced solid tumor such as melanoma, head and neck, liver or kidney cancer.

The chain links TRBV27 to TRBJ1-5, with 10 bases aligning to TRBD1. V dropped 3 bases and J dropped 1; count of bases not matched to a gene: 6. Germline CDR1 MNHEY, CDR2 SMNVEV (reference sequence). The CDR3 is 17 residues long. Here the CDR3 reads CASSFHGQGGSNQPQHF. CDR3 DNA: TGTGCCAGCAGTTTCCACGGACAGGGGGGGAGCAATCAGCCCCAGCATTTT.

This chain connects TRBV5-6 to TRBJ1-2; 8 nucleotides line up with TRBD1. V dropped 4 bases and J dropped 4; count of bases not matched to a gene: 12. Germline V gives CDR1 SGHDT, CDR2 YYEEEE. The CDR3 consists of 16 residues. CDR3 region: CASSLLTGGIRYGYTF. CDR3 nucleotides: TGTGCCAGCAGCCTTTTAACAGGGGGTATTCGCTATGGCTACACCTTC.

V usage is TRBV10-1 and J usage is TRBJ1-2, with D tentatively TRBD1 (5 bases). Germline CDR1 reads WNHNN; CDR2 reads SYGVQD (reference sequence). CDR3 length: 17 residues. The ends were cut back, 2 bases at V and 1 base at J, with 17 bases in the middle. The CDR3 DNA reads as TGCGCCAGCAGTGAGCCTCCCCGACAGCCTATTAACTATGGCTACACCTTC. Protein: CASSEPPRQPINYGYTF.

The chain combines TRBV6-6 with TRBJ1-1; D is uncertain. The ends were cut back, 3 bases at V and 4 bases at J, with 12 bases in the middle. The CDR3 loop spans 14 amino acids. CDR1 is MNHNY, CDR2 SVGAGI, per germline (reference sequence). The CDR3 DNA is TGTGCCAGCAGTTATGTATCCGATAGCACTGAAGCTTTCTTT. It translates to CASSYVSDSTEAFF.

CDR3 sequence: CASMKQGKTDTQYF. CDR3 coding DNA: TGCGCCAGCATGAAACAGGGAAAGACAGATACGCAGTATTTT. This chain joins TRBV4-1 and TRBJ2-3; tentative D call: TRBD1 (6 bases). The CDR3 contains 14 residues. The germline gives CDR1 MGHRA, CDR2 YSYEKL. The V end lost 7 bases, the J end lost 3 bases, and 14 bases lay between the germline ends.

By sample share, this clone is medium-sized. The chain couples TRBV4-1 to TRBJ2-1; 10 positions agree with TRBD2. V shed 3 bases, J shed 5 bases, and the junction held 13 bases outside the gene matches. The germline V gene encodes CDR1 MGHRA and CDR2 YSYEKL. The CDR3 runs 18 residues. Here the CDR3 DNA reads TGCGCCAGCAGCCAGTTTGGGAACCCTAGCGGGGGCCACAATGAGCAGTTCTTC. This codes for CASSQFGNPSGGHNEQFF.

As DNA, the CDR3 is TGTGCCACCAGCAGAGCGGGGGGCTGGGTTGAAGCTTTCTTT. Its protein is CATSRAGGWVEAFF. V usage is TRBV15 and J usage is TRBJ1-1; D possibly corresponds to TRBD1 (6 bases). Trimming left V 1 base short and J 7 bases short, with 13 bases between. Germline-derived CDR1 and CDR2 are LNHNV and YYDKDF (reference sequence). This CDR3 has 14 amino acids. Drawing the rest from reference TRBV15 and TRBJ1-1, the complete variable domain is DAMVIQNPRYQVTQFGKPVTLSCSQTLNHNVMYWYQQKSSQAPKLLFHYYDKDFNNEADTPDNFQSRRPNTSFCFLDIRSPGLGDTAMYLCATSRAGGWVEAFFGQGTRLTVV.

V is TRBV29-1 and J is TRBJ2-3; tentative D call: TRBD1 (5 bases). The CDR3 has 15 amino acids. Trimming cost V 4 bases and J 0 bases, with 14 bases left between them. CDR1 is SQVTM and CDR2 is ANQGSEA in the germline V gene. In DNA, the CDR3 is TGCAGCGTTGTTATAGGGGCCTTTAGCACAGATACGCAGTATTTT. Translation: CSVVIGAFSTDTQYF.

V gene TRBV18 combines with J gene TRBJ1-4; possible D gene TRBD1, 5 bases. Germline loops: CDR1 KGHSH, CDR2 LQKENI. The CDR3 runs 17 residues. V dropped 4 bases and J dropped 4 bases, with 19 bases sitting between them. This chain's CDR3 is CASSLQGRNVGNEKLFF. CDR3 bases: TGTGCCAGCTCACTGCAGGGCCGCAACGTTGGTAATGAAAAACTGTTTTTT.

The chain joins TRBV19 to TRBJ2-2; D may be TRBD2 (5 bases). Looked up from germline, CDR1 is LNHDA and CDR2 is SQIVND (reference sequence). The CDR3 is made up of 18 amino acids. V was shortened by 4 bases and J by 0 bases, with 18 bases between the two germline ends. CDR3 residues: CASSTPSGLVANTGELFF. CDR3 DNA sequence: TGTGCCAGTAGTACTCCCTCAGGACTGGTGGCGAACACCGGGGAGCTGTTTTTT.

The chain uses TRBV7-3 and TRBJ2-7; D call uncertain. V was cut by 6 bases and J by 0 bases, with 12 bases left in between. This CDR3 has 14 amino acids. The germline V gene has CDR1 SGHTA and CDR2 FQGTGA. CDR3 sequence reads: CASSLGPSSYEQYF. The CDR3 coding sequence is TGTGCCAGCAGTTTAGGACCGAGCTCCTACGAGCAGTACTTC.

J is TRBJ2-1 and V is TRBV12-5; 12 bases align to TRBD2. V was pared by 4 bases and J by 8 bases, with 12 bases of the junction left unmatched. CDR3 length: 17 amino acids. Germline values: CDR1 LGHNT, CDR2 FRNRAP. The CDR3 sequence is CASGSNSLAGGYYEQFF. In DNA, the CDR3 is TGTGCTAGTGGTTCGAACAGCCTAGCGGGAGGGTACTATGAGCAGTTCTTC.

This sequence joins TRBV9 and TRBJ1-4, with 8 positions matching TRBD1. Germline V gene lookup returns CDR1 SGDLS and CDR2 YYNGEE. The CDR3 sequence is 16 residues long. The V segment lost 4 bases and the J segment 8 bases; nucleotides outside the gene matches: 13. CDR3 DNA sequence: TGTGCCAGCAGCTCAAGATCGGACAGGGAACGGGAAAAACTGTTTTTT. It yields the protein CASSSRSDREREKLFF.

The rearrangement joins TRBV5-1 to TRBJ1-6, with 7 bases that match TRBD1. Trimming at V came to 4 bases and at J to 2 bases, leaving 3 bases not matched to a gene. Germline assignment: CDR1 SGHRS and CDR2 YFSETQ. The CDR3 length is 15 residues. The CDR3: CASSRDRPYNSPLHF. The CDR3, as DNA: TGCGCCAGCAGCCGGGACAGACCCTATAATTCACCCCTCCACTTT.

The V gene is TRBV7-8, the J gene TRBJ1-1; D is perhaps TRBD1 (6 bases). Germline CDR1 SGHVS, CDR2 FQNEAQ. V lost 1 base and J lost 1, with 7 bases in between. This CDR3 has 14 amino acids. Here the CDR3 DNA reads TGTGCCAGCAGCTTAGAACAGGGGAACACTGAAGCTTTCTTT. Translated: CASSLEQGNTEAFF.

The V gene is TRBV28, the J gene TRBJ1-3; D possibly corresponds to TRBD1 (6 bases). Germline V gives CDR1 MDHEN, CDR2 SYDVKM. This CDR3 is built from 15 residues. V gave up 2 bases and J gave up 4 bases, with 12 bases separating them. CDR3 sequence reads: CASSLAMGAGNTIYF. Here the CDR3 DNA reads TGTGCCAGCAGTTTAGCAATGGGGGCGGGAAACACCATATATTTT.

The rearrangement links TRBV5-1 to TRBJ2-1; 13 positions agree with TRBD2. Germline CDR1 reads SGHRS; CDR2 reads YFSETQ. The V and J ends lost 4 bases and 6 bases, in that order; junction bases with no gene match: 4. The CDR3 runs 15 residues. The CDR3 DNA reads as TGCGCCAGCAGCCTAGGACTAGCGGGAGCCAATGAGCAGTTCTTC. It translates to CASSLGLAGANEQFF.

This rearrangement joins TRBV29-1 to TRBJ2-5, with TRBD2 identical over 11 bases. CDR1 SQVTM and CDR2 ANQGSEA come from the germline V gene. This CDR3 has 13 amino acids. The ends lost 7 bases at V and 2 bases at J; junction bases unmatched: 3. The CDR3 spells CSARTSGQETQYF. CDR3 DNA sequence: TGCAGCGCCCGGACTAGCGGGCAAGAGACCCAGTACTTC.